This T cell receptor (beta chain) was profiled in a study of CD8 T cells in Susac syndrome. Random hexamers were used to reverse transcribe an amount of roughly 0.45 to 1 ug RNA. TCRdb reprocessed the immunoSEQ multiplex PCR reads via MiXCR and lists one record per CDR3 protein. The sample lists around 23,000 distinct CDR3 sequences; roughly 93% were seen once. Deletions cut 4 bases from V and 8 bases from J, with 6 bases between. Germline V gene data show CDR1 as PRHDT and CDR2 as FYEKMQ (reference sequence). The CDR3 extends over 11 amino acids. V gene TRBV13 combines with J gene TRBJ2-1; D gene ambiguous. The sequencing input was CD8+ T cells from PBMCs. The clonotype comes from a human donor with Susac syndrome. Here the CDR3 DNA reads TGTGCCAGCAGCTACTCGGATGAGCAGTTCTTC. Translation gives CASSYSDEQFF.